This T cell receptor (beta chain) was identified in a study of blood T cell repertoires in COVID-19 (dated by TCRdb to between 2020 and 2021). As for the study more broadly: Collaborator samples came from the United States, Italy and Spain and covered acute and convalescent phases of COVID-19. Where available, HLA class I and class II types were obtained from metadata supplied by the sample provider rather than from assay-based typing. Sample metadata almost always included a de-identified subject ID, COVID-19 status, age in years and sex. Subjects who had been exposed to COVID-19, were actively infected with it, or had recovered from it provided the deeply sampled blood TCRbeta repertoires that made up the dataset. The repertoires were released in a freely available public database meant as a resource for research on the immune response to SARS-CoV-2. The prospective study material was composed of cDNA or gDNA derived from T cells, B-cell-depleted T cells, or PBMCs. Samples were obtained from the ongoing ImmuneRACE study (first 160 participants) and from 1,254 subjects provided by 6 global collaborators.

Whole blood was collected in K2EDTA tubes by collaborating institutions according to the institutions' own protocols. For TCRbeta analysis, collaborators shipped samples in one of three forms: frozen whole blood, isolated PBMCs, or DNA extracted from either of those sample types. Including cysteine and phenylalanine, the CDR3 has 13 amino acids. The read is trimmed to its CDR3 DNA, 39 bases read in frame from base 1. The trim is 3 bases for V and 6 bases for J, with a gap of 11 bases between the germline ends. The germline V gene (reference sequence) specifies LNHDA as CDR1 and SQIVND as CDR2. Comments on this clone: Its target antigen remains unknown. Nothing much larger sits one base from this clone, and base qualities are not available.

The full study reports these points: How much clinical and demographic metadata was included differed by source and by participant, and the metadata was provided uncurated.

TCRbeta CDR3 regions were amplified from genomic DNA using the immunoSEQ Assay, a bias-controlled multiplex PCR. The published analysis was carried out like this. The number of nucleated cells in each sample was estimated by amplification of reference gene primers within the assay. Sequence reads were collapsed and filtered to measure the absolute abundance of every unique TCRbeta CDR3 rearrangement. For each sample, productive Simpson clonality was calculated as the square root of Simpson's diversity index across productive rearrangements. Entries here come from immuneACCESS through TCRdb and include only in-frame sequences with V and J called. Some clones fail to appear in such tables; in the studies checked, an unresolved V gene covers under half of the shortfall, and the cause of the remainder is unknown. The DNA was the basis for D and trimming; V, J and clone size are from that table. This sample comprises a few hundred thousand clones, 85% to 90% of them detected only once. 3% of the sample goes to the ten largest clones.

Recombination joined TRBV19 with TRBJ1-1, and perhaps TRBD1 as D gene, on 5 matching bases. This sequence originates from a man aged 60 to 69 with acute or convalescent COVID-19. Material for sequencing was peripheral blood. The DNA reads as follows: TGTGCCAGTAGTATCCCAGGGCCGGCTGAAGCTTTCTTT. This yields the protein CASSIPGPAEAFF.